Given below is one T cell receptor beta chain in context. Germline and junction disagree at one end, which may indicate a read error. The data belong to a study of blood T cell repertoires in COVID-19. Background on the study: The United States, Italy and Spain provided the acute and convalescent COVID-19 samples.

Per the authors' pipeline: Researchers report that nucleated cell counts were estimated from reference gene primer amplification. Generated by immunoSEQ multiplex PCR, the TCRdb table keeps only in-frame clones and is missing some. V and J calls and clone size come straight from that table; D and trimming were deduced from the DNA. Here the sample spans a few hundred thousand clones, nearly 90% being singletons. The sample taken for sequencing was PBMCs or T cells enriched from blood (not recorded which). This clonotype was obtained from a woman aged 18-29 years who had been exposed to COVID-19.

The CDR3 sequence is CASSAGGLGSTIYF. CDR3 nucleotides: TGTGCCAGCAGCGCCGGGGGTCTTGGAAGCACCATATATTTT. This chain connects TRBV9 to TRBJ1-3, with D perhaps matching TRBD1 (5 bases). Germline V gives CDR1 SGDLS, CDR2 YYNGEE. There are 14 residues in the CDR3.